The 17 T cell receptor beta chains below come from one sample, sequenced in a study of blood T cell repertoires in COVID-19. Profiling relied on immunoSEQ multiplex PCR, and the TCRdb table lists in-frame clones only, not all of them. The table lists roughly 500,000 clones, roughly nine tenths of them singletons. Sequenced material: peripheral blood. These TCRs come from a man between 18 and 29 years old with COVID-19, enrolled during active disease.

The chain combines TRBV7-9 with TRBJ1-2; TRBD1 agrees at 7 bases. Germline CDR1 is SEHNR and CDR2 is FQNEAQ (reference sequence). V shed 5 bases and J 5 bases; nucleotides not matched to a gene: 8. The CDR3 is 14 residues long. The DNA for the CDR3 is TGTGCCAGCAGCGAAACAGGGGCCGGGTATGGCTACACCTTC. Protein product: CASSETGAGYGYTF.

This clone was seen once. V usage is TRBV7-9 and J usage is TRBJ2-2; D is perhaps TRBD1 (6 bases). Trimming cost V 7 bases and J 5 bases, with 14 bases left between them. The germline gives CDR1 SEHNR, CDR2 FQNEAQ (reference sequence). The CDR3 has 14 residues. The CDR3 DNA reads TGTGCCAGCACCTCCTGGACAGCGACCGGGGAGCTGTTTTTT. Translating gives CASTSWTATGELFF.

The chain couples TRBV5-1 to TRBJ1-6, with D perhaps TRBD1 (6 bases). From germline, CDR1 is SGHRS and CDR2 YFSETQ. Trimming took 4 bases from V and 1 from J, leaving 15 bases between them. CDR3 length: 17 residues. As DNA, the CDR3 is TGCGCCAGCAGCGAACAGGGTGCGGCGTCCTATAATTCACCCCTCCACTTT. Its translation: CASSEQGAASYNSPLHF.

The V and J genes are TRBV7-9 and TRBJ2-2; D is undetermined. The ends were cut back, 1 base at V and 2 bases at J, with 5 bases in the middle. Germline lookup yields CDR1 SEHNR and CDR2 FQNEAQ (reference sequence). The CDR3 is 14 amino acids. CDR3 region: CASSLVVNTGELFF. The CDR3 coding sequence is TGTGCCAGCAGCTTAGTCGTCAACACCGGGGAGCTGTTTTTT.

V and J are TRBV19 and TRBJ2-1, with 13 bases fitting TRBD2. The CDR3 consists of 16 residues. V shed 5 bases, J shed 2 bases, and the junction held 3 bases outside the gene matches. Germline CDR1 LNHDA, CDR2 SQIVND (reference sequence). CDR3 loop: CASSAGTSGAYNEQFF. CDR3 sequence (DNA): TGTGCCAGTAGTGCCGGGACTAGCGGGGCCTACAATGAGCAGTTCTTC. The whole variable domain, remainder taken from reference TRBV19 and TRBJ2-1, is DGGITQSPKYLFRKEGQNVTLSCEQNLNHDAMYWYRQDPGQGLRLIYYSQIVNDFQKGDIAEGYSVSREKKESFPLTVTSAQKNPTAFYLCASSAGTSGAYNEQFFGPGTRLTVL.

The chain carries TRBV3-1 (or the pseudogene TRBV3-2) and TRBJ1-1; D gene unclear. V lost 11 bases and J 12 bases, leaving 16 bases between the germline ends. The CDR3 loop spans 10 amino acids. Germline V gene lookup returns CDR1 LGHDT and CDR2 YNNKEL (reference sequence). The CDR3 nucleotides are TGTGCCGCTGGCAGGCCAGAGACTTTCTTT. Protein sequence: CAAGRPETFF.

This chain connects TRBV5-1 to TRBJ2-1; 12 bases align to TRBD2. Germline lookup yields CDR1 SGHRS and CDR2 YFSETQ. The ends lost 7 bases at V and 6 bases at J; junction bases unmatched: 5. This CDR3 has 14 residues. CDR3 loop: CASRLAGVVNEQFF. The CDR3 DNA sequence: TGCGCCAGCCGACTAGCGGGGGTAGTCAATGAGCAGTTCTTC. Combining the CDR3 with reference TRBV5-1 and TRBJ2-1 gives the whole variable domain KAGVTQTPRYLIKTRGQQVTLSCSPISGHRSVSWYQQTPGQGLQFLFEYFSETQRNKGNFPGRFSGRQFSNSRSEMNVSTLELGDSALYLCASRLAGVVNEQFFGPGTRLTVL.

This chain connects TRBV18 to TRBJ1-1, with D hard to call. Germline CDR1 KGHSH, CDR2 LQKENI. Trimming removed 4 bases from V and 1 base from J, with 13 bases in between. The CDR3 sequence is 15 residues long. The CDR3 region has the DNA TGTGCCAGCTCACTTTCAGCGGTGGGGAACACTGAAGCTTTCTTT. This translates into CASSLSAVGNTEAFF.

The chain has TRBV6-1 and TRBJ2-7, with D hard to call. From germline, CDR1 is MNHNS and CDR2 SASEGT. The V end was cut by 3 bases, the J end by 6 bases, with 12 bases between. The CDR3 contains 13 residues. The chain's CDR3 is CASSDLRRIEQYF. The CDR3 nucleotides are TGTGCCAGCAGTGACCTCCGGCGGATCGAGCAGTACTTC.

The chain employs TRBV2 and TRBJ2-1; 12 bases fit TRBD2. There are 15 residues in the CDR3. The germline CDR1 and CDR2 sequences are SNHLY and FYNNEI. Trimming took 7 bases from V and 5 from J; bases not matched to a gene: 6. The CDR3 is CASKLLAGGNNEQFF. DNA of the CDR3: TGTGCCAGCAAGCTGCTAGCGGGAGGGAACAATGAGCAGTTCTTC.

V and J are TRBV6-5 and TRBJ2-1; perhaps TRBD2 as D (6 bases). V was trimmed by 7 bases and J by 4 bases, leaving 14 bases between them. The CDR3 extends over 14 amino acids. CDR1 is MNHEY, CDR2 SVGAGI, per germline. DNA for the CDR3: TGTGCCAGCATTTGGGGGGAGCTTTACAATGAGCAGTTCTTC. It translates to CASIWGELYNEQFF.

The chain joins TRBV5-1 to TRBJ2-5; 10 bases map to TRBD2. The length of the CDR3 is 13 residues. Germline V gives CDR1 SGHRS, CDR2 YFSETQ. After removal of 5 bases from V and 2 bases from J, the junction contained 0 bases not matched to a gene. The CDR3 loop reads CASRLAGQETQYF. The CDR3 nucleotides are TGCGCCAGCAGACTAGCGGGGCAAGAGACCCAGTACTTC.

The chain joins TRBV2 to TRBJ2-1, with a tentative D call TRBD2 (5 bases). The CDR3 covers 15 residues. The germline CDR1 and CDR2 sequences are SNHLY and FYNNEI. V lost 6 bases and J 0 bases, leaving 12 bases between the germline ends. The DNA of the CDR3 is TGTGCCAGCAGGGTTAGCGTTAGCTCCTACAATGAGCAGTTCTTC. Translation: CASRVSVSSYNEQFF.

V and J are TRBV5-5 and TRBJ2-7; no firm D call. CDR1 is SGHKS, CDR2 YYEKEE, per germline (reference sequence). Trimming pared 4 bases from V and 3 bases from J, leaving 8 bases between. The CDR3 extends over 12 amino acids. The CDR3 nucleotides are TGTGCCAGCAGCCCCTCAGACTACGAGCAGTACTTC. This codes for CASSPSDYEQYF.

CDR3 in amino acids: CASSTGTPRYNEQFF. The CDR3 nucleotides are TGTGCCAGCAGCACCGGGACTCCGCGTTACAATGAGCAGTTCTTC. The chain combines TRBV14 with TRBJ2-1; tentative D call: TRBD2 (6 bases). Germline V lookup: CDR1 SGHDN, CDR2 FVKESK. Trimming took off 5 bases at V and 4 bases at J, with 15 bases between the two ends. The length of the CDR3 is 15 residues.

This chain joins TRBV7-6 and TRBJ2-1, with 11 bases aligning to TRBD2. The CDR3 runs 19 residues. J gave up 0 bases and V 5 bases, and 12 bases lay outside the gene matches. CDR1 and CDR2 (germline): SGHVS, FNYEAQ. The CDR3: CASSPGGLAVLSSYNEQFF. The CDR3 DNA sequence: TGTGCCAGCAGCCCCGGGGGACTAGCGGTTCTGAGCTCCTACAATGAGCAGTTCTTC.

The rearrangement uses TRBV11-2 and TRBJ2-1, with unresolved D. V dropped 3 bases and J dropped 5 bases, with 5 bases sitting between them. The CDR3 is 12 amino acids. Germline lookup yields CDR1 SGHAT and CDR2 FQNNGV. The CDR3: CASSFSNNEQFF. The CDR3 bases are TGTGCCAGCAGCTTTTCCAACAATGAGCAGTTCTTC.